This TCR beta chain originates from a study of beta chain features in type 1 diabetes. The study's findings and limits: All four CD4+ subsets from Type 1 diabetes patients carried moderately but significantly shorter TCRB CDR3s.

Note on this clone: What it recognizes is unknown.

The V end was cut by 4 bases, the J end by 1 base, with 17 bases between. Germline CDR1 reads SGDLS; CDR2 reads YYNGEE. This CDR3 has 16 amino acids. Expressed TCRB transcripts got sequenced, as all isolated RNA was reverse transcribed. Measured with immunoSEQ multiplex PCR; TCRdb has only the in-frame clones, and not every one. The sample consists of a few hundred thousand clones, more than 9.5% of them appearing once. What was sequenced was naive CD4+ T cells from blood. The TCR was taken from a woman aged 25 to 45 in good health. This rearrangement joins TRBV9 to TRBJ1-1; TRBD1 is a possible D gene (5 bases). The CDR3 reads CASSRGPSNKNTEAFF. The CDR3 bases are TGTGCCAGCAGCAGGGGCCCCAGTAACAAGAACACTGAAGCTTTCTTT.